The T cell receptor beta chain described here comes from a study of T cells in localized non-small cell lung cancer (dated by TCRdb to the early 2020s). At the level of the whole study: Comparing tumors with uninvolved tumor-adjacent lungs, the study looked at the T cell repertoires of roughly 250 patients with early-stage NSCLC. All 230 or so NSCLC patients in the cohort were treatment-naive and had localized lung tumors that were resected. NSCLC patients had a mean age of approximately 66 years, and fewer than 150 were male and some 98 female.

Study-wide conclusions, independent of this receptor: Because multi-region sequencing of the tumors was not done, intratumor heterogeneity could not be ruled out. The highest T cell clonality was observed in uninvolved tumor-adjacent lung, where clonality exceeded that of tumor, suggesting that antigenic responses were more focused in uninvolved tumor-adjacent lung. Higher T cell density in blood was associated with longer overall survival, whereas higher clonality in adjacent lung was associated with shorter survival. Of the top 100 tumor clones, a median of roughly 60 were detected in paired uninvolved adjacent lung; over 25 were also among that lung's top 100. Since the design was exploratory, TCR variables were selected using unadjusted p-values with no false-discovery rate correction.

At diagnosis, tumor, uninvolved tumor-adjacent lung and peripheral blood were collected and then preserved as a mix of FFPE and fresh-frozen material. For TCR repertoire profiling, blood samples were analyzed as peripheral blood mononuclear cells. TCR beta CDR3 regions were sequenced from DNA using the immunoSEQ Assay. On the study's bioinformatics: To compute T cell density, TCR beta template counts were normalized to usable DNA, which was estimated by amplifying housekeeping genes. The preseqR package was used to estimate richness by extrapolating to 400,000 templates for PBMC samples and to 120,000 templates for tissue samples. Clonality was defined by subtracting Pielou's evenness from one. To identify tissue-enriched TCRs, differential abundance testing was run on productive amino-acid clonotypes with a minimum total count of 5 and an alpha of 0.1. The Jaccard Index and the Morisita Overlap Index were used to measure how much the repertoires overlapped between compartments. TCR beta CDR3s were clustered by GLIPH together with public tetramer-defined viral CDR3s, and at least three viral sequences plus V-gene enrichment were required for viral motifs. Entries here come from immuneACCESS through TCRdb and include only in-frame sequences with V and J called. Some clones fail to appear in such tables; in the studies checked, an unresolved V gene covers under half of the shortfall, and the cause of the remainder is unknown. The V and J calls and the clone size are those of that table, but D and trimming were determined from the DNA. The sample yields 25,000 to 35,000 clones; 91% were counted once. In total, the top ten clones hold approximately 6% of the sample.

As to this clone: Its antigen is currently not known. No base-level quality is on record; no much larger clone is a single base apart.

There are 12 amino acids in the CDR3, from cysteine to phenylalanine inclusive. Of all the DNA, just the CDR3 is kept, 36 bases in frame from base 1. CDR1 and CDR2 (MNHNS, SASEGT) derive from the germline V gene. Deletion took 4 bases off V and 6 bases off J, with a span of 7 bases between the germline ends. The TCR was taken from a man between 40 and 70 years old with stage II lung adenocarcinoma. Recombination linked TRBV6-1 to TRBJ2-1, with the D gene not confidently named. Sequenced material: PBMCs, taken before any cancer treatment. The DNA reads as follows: TGTGCCAGCAGTGTGACTTTCAATGAGCAGTTCTTC. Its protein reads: CASSVTFNEQFF.